This T cell receptor beta chain was identified in a study of cytomegalovirus exposure and HLA in healthy donors. The primer mix had 60 Vbeta and 13 Jbeta primers. Here immunoSEQ multiplex PCR was the method, and the copy in TCRdb shows in-frame clones only, minus some. The profile covers 150,000 to 200,000 clones, with 82% appearing a single time and less than 1% taken by the ten largest. This TCR was recovered from a girl between 2 and 10 years old in good health and CMV-seropositive. The sequencing input was PBMCs.

CDR3 sequence (DNA): TGCGCCAGCAGCCAATTCCCCGGGGGTGAAGCTTTCTTT. This codes for CASSQFPGGEAFF. The chain combines TRBV4-1 with TRBJ1-1, with a possible D match to TRBD1 (5 bases). The germline CDR1 and CDR2 sequences are MGHRA and YSYEKL. This CDR3 contains 13 residues. Trimming pared 2 bases from V and 7 bases from J, leaving 11 bases between.